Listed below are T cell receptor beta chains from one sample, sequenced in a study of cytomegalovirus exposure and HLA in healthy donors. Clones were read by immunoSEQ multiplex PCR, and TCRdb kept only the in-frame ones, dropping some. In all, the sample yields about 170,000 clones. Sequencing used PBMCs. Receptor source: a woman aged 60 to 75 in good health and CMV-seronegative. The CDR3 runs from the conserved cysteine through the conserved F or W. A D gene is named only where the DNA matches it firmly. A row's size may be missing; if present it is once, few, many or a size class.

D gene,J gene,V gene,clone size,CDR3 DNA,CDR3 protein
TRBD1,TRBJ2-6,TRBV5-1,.,TGCGCCAGCAGCGGGGGACAGGGGGCGTCTGGGGCCAACGTCCTGACTTTC,CASSGGQGASGANVLTF
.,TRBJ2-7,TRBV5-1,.,TGCGCCAGCAGCTTGAGGCGGTCCTACGAGCAGTACTTC,CASSLRRSYEQYF
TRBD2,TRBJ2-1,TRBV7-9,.,TGTGCCAGCACCCCGGGGGGGCCTTCCTACAATGAGCAGTTCTTC,CASTPGGPSYNEQFF
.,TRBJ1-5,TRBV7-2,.,TGTGCCAGCAGCCTAACAGGGCCCCATCAGCCCCAGCATTTT,CASSLTGPHQPQHF
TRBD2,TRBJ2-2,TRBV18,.,TGTGCCAGCTCACCACCGGGAAGGCTAGCGGCTAACACCGGGGAGCTGTTTTTT,CASSPPGRLAANTGELFF
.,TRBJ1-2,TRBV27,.,TGTGCCAGCAGTTTTGGCAGGGGTTATGGCTACACCTTC,CASSFGRGYGYTF
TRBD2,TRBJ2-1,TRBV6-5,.,TGTGCCAGCATCCCTAGCGGCTCCTACAATGAGCAGTTCTTC,CASIPSGSYNEQFF
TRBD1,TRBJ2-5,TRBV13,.,TGTGCCAGCAGCTTGGACAGGGAAGAGACCCAGTACTTC,CASSLDREETQYF
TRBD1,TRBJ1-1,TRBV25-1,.,TGTGCCAGCAGTGAAATTGGGGCAGGGGGAGGCACTGAAGCTTTCTTT,CASSEIGAGGGTEAFF
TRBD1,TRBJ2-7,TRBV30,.,TGTGCCCGGAGTGTAACGGTCCCTTTTGGACAGGCCGTCTACGAGCAGTACTTC,CARSVTVPFGQAVYEQYF
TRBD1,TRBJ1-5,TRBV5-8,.,TGTGCCAGCAGCTTGGGGGGGCGGACAGGGTCCAATCGGCCCCAGCATTTT,CASSLGGRTGSNRPQHF
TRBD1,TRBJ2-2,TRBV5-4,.,TGTGCCAGCAGCTTGAGACAAACAGGGGCCACCGGGGAGCTGTTTTTT,CASSLRQTGATGELFF
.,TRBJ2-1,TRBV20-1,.,TGCAGTGCTAGATCCTTCGATGAGCAGTTCTTC,CSARSFDEQFF
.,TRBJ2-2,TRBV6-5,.,TGTGCCAGCAGCCGAGACAGGACCGGGGAGCTGTTTTTT,CASSRDRTGELFF
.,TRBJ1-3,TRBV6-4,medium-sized,TGTGCCAGCAGTGAGCGGGAGCTCTCTGGAAACACCATATATTTT,CASSERELSGNTIYF
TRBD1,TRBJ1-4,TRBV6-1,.,TGTGCCAGCAGATTCAGGGGGATAAATGAAAAACTGTTTTTT,CASRFRGINEKLFF
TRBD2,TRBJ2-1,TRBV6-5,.,TGTGCCAGCAGACCCTCTAGCGGGAGGGCCCATGAGCAGTTCTTC,CASRPSSGRAHEQFF
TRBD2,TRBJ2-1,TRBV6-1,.,TGTGCCAGCAGTGAATATTTGCGGGAGTTTGACAATGAGCAGTTCTTC,CASSEYLREFDNEQFF
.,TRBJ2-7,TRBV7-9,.,TGTGCCAGCAGCTTAGATGGTCAGTTCTACGAGCAGTACTTC,CASSLDGQFYEQYF
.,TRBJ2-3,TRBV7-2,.,TGTGCCAGCAGCCCCCGTTCGGCGCAGTATTTT,CASSPRSAQYF
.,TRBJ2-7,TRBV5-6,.,TGTGCCAGCAGCTTGCGCAACTACTACGAGCAGTACTTC,CASSLRNYYEQYF
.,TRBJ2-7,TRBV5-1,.,TGCGCCAGCAGCTTTCTGCGGGATTCCTACGAGCAGTACTTC,CASSFLRDSYEQYF
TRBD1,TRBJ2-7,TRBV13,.,TGTGCCAGCAGCCCAACCGGGACAGGGGTTGGTTCCTACGAGCAGTACTTC,CASSPTGTGVGSYEQYF
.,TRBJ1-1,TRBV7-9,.,TGTGCCAGCAGCGATCCCCCGGGGGAAAAGGTCTTT,CASSDPPGEKVF
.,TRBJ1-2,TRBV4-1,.,TGCGCCAGCAGCCGGTCAATTGCGCTTAACTATGGCTACACCTTC,CASSRSIALNYGYTF
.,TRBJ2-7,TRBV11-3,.,TGTGCCAGCAGTATTAGATCAGGGATCTACCCAAATCGGAACGAGCAGTACTTC,CASSIRSGIYPNRNEQYF
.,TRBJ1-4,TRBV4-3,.,TGCGCCAGCAGCCAAGTGACGGGGTACGAAAAACTGTTTTTT,CASSQVTGYEKLFF
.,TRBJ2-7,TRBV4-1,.,TGCGCCAGCAGCCTGGGCATGCGCCTCTACGAGCAGTACTTC,CASSLGMRLYEQYF
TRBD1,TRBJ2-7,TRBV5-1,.,TGCGCCAGCAGCTTCGGGACAGGGGGCGCGGGGGAGCAGTACTTC,CASSFGTGGAGEQYF
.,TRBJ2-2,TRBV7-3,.,TGTGCCAGCAGCTTAAGGGTGCAGGGCTACACCGGGGAGCTGTTTTTT,CASSLRVQGYTGELFF
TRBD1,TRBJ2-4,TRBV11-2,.,TGTGCCAGCAGCTTACTTTTAGACAGGGGGCTAGCCAAAAACATTCAGTACTTC,CASSLLLDRGLAKNIQYF
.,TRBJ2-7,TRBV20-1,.,TGCAGTGCTAGCGGGATCTCCGAGCAGTACTTC,CSASGISEQYF
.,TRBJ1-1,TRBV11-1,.,TGTGCCAGCAGCCCCCCGAGGCCAAGAGCCACTGAAGCTTTCTTT,CASSPPRPRATEAFF
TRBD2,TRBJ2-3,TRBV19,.,TGTGCCAGTAGTATAGCCACTAGCGCAGATACGCAGTATTTT,CASSIATSADTQYF
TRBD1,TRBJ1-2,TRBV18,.,TGTGCCAGCTCACGGGACAGGCTAGGCGCTGATGGCTACACCTTC,CASSRDRLGADGYTF
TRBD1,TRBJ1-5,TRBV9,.,TGTGCCAGCAGCACGTTCGGGGACAGTTATCAGCCCCAGCATTTT,CASSTFGDSYQPQHF
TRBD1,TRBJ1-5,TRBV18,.,TGTGCCAGCTCACCGGACCGGGACAGTGGGGGGCCCCAGCATTTT,CASSPDRDSGGPQHF
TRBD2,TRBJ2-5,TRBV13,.,TGTGCCAGCAGCCCAATAGCGGGCCTGGAGACCCAGTACTTC,CASSPIAGLETQYF
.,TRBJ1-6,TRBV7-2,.,TGTGCCAGCAGCCGTCAGACAGGTTGGACACCCCTCCACTTT,CASSRQTGWTPLHF
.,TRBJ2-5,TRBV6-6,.,TGTGCCAGCAGTACCCGGGGAGAAGAGACCCAGTACTTC,CASSTRGEETQYF